This T cell receptor beta chain was observed in a study of blood T cell repertoires in COVID-19. Study-wide context: Nucleic acid was either cDNA or gDNA, and it came from T cells, B-cell-depleted T cells, or PBMCs.

V was pared by 5 bases and J by 2 bases, with 5 bases of the junction left unmatched. This CDR3 is built from 15 residues. Germline values: CDR1 SGHNT, CDR2 YENEEA. Sequenced by immunoSEQ multiplex PCR; TCRdb stores in-frame clones only, minus some. The data hold 240,000 or so clones, with 86% observed a single time. The sample comprised PBMCs or T cells enriched from blood (not recorded which). J is TRBJ2-2 and V is TRBV11-3; 7 bases are a match to TRBD1. The receptor was derived from a woman aged 45-65 years who had recovered from COVID-19. In DNA form, the CDR3 reads TGTGCCAGCAGCGGACGGACAGGCAACACCGGGGAGCTGTTTTTT. Its translation is CASSGRTGNTGELFF.